A single sample gave rise to the 2 T cell receptor beta chains below, sequenced in a study of cytomegalovirus exposure and HLA in healthy donors. PCR was performed using 60 Vbeta and 13 Jbeta primers. Measured with immunoSEQ multiplex PCR; TCRdb has only the in-frame clones, and not every one. The sample holds around 130,000 clones, approximately 84% seen once. Specimen: PBMCs. These receptors were obtained from a woman in her thirties or forties in good health and CMV-seronegative.

In regard to this clone: The junction and the germline gene differ at one end; a read error may be behind it. The J gene is TRBJ1-3, the V gene TRBV7-9, with D maybe TRBD1 (6 bases). CDR1 SEHNR and CDR2 FQNEAQ come from the germline V gene (reference sequence). This CDR3 contains 17 residues. The CDR3 coding sequence is TGTTCCAGCAGCCACACCGGACAGCTATCCCAAGGAAACACCATATATTTT. The encoded protein is CSSSHTGQLSQGNTIYF.

The V and J genes are TRBV5-1 and TRBJ2-1; 13 bases map to TRBD2. Germline CDR1 reads SGHRS; CDR2 reads YFSETQ. This CDR3 is 15 amino acids long. V dropped 3 bases and J dropped 5; count of bases not matched to a gene: 2. The CDR3 loop is CASSYGTSGNNEQFF. CDR3 nucleotides: TGCGCCAGCAGCTACGGGACTAGCGGGAACAATGAGCAGTTCTTC. The variable domain in full, completed from reference TRBV5-1 and TRBJ2-1, reads KAGVTQTPRYLIKTRGQQVTLSCSPISGHRSVSWYQQTPGQGLQFLFEYFSETQRNKGNFPGRFSGRQFSNSRSEMNVSTLELGDSALYLCASSYGTSGNNEQFFGPGTRLTVL.